The 11 T cell receptor beta chains below were found in one sample sequenced in a study of blood T cell repertoires in COVID-19. The data were produced by immunoSEQ multiplex PCR, yet TCRdb's version contains in-frame clones alone and is incomplete. The repertoire holds about 280,000 clones, with under 90% as singletons. The sample comprised peripheral blood. These receptors originate from a woman in her forties or fifties who had recovered from COVID-19.

The V and J genes are TRBV5-4 and TRBJ2-3; 13 bases line up with TRBD2. CDR1 is SGHNT, CDR2 YYREEE, per germline (reference sequence). Unmatched junction bases numbered 5, after V lost 3 bases and J lost 4 bases. CDR3 size: 16 residues. CDR3 nucleotide sequence: TGTGCCAGCAGCTACCGGACTAGCGGGAGAGCAGATACGCAGTATTTT. It encodes CASSYRTSGRADTQYF. The full variable domain, completed using reference TRBV5-4 and TRBJ2-3, is ETGVTQSPTHLIKTRGQQVTLRCSSQSGHNTVSWYQQALGQGPQFIFQYYREEENGRGNFPPRFSGLQFPNYSSELNVNALELDDSALYLCASSYRTSGRADTQYFGPGTRLTVL.

This chain joins TRBV4-2 and TRBJ2-7, with 8 bases fitting TRBD2. The CDR3 covers 16 residues. Per the germline V gene, CDR1 is LGHNA and CDR2 is YNFKEQ. J lost 4 bases, V lost 0 bases, and 8 bases had no gene match. The CDR3 loop reads CASSQDIGGALYEQYF. CDR3 DNA sequence: TGTGCCAGCAGCCAAGATATCGGGGGGGCCCTATACGAGCAGTACTTC.

The chain joins TRBV18 to TRBJ2-7, with 10 bases that match TRBD2. This CDR3 has 17 amino acids. V shed 6 bases, J shed 2 bases, and the junction held 13 bases outside the gene matches. CDR1 is KGHSH and CDR2 is LQKENI in the germline V gene. The CDR3 reads CASSAGTSGIIAYEQYF. CDR3 in DNA: TGTGCCAGCTCCGCGGGTACTAGCGGGATTATAGCCTACGAGCAGTACTTC.

The chain combines TRBV28 with TRBJ2-7; D not resolved. The ends were cut back, 4 bases at V and 0 bases at J, with 7 bases in the middle. Per the germline V gene, CDR1 is MDHEN and CDR2 is SYDVKM. CDR3 length: 13 amino acids. CDR3 coding DNA: TGTGCCAGCAGTTCGTCCCCCTCCTACGAGCAGTACTTC. Encoded protein: CASSSSPSYEQYF.

CDR3 residues: CASSLSGIQETQYF. CDR3 in DNA: TGCGCCAGCAGCTTATCAGGGATCCAAGAGACCCAGTACTTC. The V gene is TRBV5-1, the J gene TRBJ2-5, with a possible D match to TRBD1 (5 bases). The V gene lost 2 bases and the J gene lost 1 base, with 9 bases spanning the gap. The CDR3 has 14 amino acids. From germline, CDR1 is SGHRS and CDR2 YFSETQ.

This rearrangement joins TRBV25-1 to TRBJ1-1; no firm D call. The ends were cut back, 2 bases at V and 5 bases at J, with 18 bases in the middle. The CDR3 loop spans 16 amino acids. The V gene's germline CDR1 is MGHDK and CDR2 SYGVNS. The CDR3 DNA reads TGTGCCAGCAGTGAACTCCTTGTGGGCCCGGCAACTGAAGCTTTCTTT. It encodes CASSELLVGPATEAFF. The complete variable domain, with remaining parts taken from reference TRBV25-1 and TRBJ1-1, reads EADIYQTPRYLVIGTGKKITLECSQTMGHDKMYWYQQDPGMELHLIHYSYGVNSTEKGDLSSESTVSRIRTEHFPLTLESARPSHTSQYLCASSELLVGPATEAFFGQGTRLTVV.

The rearrangement links TRBV18 to TRBJ1-3, with TRBD1 as a possible D gene (6 bases). Germline V gives CDR1 KGHSH, CDR2 LQKENI. CDR3 size: 18 residues. Between the trimmed V and J ends, which lost 4 bases and 0 bases, there was a span of 19 bases. DNA for the CDR3: TGTGCCAGCTCACGATCCTCACAGGGTCATCGCTCTGGAAACACCATATATTTT. Encoded protein: CASSRSSQGHRSGNTIYF.

The chain employs TRBV19 and TRBJ2-4, with a tentative D call TRBD2 (5 bases). CDR3 length: 17 residues. V lost 6 bases and J lost 0, with 18 bases in between. The germline gives CDR1 LNHDA, CDR2 SQIVND (reference sequence). The CDR3 DNA follows: TGTGCCAGTAGCACCAGCGGAGGTTACTTAGCCAAAAACATTCAGTACTTC. The encoded protein is CASSTSGGYLAKNIQYF.

This clone was observed a handful of times. This chain connects TRBV14 to TRBJ1-6; TRBD1 is a possible D gene (6 bases). This CDR3 is built from 13 residues. Germline V gene sequence: CDR1 SGHDN, CDR2 FVKESK. V dropped 3 bases and J dropped 8 bases, with 8 bases sitting between them. As DNA, the CDR3 is TGTGCCAGCAGCCATAGGGGGTATTCACCCCTCCACTTT. Its protein is CASSHRGYSPLHF. Based on the CDR3 plus reference TRBV14 and TRBJ1-6, the full variable domain is EAGVTQFPSHSVIEKGQTVTLRCDPISGHDNLYWYRRVMGKEIKFLLHFVKESKQDESGMPNNRFLAERTGGTYSTLKVQPAELEDSGVYFCASSHRGYSPLHFGNGTRLTVT.

The chain has TRBV7-2 and TRBJ2-7; 10 bases match TRBD1. The CDR3 is 14 residues long. Germline CDR1 is SGHTA and CDR2 is FQGNSA. V dropped 2 bases and J dropped 3; count of bases not matched to a gene: 1. The CDR3 here is CASSLRDRGYEQYF. In DNA form, the CDR3 reads TGTGCCAGCAGCTTACGGGACAGGGGCTACGAGCAGTACTTC.

This clone was seen a handful of times. The chain joins TRBV19 to TRBJ1-5, with 7 bases aligning to TRBD1. The CDR3 length is 13 residues. V was clipped by 11 bases and J by 7 bases; unmatched bases: 11. Germline values: CDR1 LNHDA, CDR2 SQIVND (reference sequence). The chain's CDR3 is CAVRQGIFQPQHF. CDR3 DNA sequence: TGTGCCGTCAGACAGGGTATCTTCCAGCCCCAGCATTTT.